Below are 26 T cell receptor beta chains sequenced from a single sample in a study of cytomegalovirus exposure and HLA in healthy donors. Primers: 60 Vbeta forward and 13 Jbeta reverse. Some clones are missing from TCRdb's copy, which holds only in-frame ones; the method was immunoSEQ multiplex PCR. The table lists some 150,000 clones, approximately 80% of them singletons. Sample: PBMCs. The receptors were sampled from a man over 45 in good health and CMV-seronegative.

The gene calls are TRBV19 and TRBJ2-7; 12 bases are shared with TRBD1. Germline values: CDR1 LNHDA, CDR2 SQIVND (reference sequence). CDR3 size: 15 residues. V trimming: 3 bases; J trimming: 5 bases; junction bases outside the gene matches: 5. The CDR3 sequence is CASSMGQGALHEQYF. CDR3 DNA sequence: TGTGCCAGTAGTATGGGACAGGGGGCGCTTCACGAGCAGTACTTC.

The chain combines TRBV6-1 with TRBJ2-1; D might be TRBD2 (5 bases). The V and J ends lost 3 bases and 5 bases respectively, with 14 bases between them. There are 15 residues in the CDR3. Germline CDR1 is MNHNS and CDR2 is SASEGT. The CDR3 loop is CASSENWLANNEQFF. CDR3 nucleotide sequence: TGTGCCAGCAGTGAGAATTGGCTAGCTAACAATGAGCAGTTCTTC.

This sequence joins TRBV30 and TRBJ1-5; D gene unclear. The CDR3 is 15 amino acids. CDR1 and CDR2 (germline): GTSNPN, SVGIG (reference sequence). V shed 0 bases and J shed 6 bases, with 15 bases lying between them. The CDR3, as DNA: TGTGCCTGGAGTGTAGGCACCTCGAGGCCTCAGCCCCAGCATTTT. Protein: CAWSVGTSRPQPQHF. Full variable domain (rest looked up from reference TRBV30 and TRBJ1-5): SQTIHQWPATLVQPVGSPLSLECTVEGTSNPNLYWYRQAAGRGLQLLFYSVGIGQISSEVPQNLSASRPQDRQFILSSKKLLLSDSGFYLCAWSVGTSRPQPQHFGDGTRLSIL.

CDR3 sequence (DNA): TGTGCCAGCAGTATCCGACAGACGAGCAATCAGCCCCAGCATTTT. Translated: CASSIRQTSNQPQHF. The chain joins TRBV2 to TRBJ1-5; maybe TRBD1 (5 bases). Per germline, CDR1 SNHLY and CDR2 FYNNEI. Trimming left V 5 bases short and J 1 base short, with 12 bases between. The CDR3 is 15 residues long.

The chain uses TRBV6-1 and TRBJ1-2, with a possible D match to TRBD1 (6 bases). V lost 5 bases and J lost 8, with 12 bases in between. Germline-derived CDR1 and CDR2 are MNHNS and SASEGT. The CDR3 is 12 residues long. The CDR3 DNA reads TGTGCCAGCAGTCCCACAGGGACGGGCTACACCTTC. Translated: CASSPTGTGYTF.

CDR3 sequence (DNA): TGCGCCAGCAGCTTGGCACTAGCGGGGGGGATTAGCACAGATACGCAGTATTTT. The encoded protein is CASSLALAGGISTDTQYF. V and J are TRBV5-1 and TRBJ2-3, with 13 bases aligning to TRBD2. The CDR3 spans 18 residues. The V gene end was trimmed by 0 bases and the J gene end by 0 bases; junction bases not matched to a gene: 4. The germline V gene encodes CDR1 SGHRS and CDR2 YFSETQ.

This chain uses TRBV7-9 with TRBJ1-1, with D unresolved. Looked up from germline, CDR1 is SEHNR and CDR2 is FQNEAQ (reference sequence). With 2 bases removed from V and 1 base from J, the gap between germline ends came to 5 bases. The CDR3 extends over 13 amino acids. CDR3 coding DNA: TGTGCCAGCAGCTTAAACTCGAACACTGAAGCTTTCTTT. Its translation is CASSLNSNTEAFF.

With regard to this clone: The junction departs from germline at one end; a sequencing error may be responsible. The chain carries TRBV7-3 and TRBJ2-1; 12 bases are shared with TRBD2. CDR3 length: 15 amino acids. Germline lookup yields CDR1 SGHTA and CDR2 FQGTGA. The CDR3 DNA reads TGTGCCAGCAGCGTTACTAGCGGGAGGTACAGTGAGCAGTTCTTC. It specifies CASSVTSGRYSEQFF.

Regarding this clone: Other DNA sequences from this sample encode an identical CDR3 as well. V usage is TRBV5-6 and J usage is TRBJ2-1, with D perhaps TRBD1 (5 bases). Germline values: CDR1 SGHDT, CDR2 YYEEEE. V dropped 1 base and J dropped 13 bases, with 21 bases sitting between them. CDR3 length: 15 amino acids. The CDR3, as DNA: TGTGCCAGCAGCTTGAAGTCAGGGTATCGTGGTGAACAGTTCTTC. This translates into CASSLKSGYRGEQFF.

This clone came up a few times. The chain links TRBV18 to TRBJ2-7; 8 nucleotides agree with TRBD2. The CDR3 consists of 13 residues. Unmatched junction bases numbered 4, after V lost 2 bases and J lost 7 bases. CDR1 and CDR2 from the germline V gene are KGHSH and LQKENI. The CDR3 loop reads CASSPVGLEEQYF. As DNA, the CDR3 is TGTGCCAGCTCACCAGTGGGACTAGAAGAGCAGTACTTC. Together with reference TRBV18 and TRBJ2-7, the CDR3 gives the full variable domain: NAGVMQNPRHLVRRRGQEARLRCSPMKGHSHVYWYRQLPEEGLKFMVYLQKENIIDESGMPKERFSAEFPKEGPSILRIQQVVRGDSAAYFCASSPVGLEEQYFGPGTRLTVT.

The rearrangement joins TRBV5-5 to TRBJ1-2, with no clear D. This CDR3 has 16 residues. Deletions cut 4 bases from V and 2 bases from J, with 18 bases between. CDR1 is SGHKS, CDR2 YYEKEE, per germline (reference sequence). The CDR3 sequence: CASSVGSPRGNYGYTF. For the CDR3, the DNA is TGTGCCAGCAGCGTCGGGTCCCCACGGGGAAACTATGGCTACACCTTC.

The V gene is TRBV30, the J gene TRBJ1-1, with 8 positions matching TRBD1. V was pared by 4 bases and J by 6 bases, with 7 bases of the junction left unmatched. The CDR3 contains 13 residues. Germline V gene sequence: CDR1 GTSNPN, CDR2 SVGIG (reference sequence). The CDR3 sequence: CAWMTGVLAEAFF. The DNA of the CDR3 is TGTGCCTGGATGACAGGGGTGCTTGCTGAAGCTTTCTTT.

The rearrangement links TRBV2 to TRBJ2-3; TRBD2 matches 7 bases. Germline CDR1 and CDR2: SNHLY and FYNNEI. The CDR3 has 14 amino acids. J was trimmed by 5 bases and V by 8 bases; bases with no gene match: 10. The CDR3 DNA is TGTGCCAGCGTCGAAGCGGGACGAGGAGATACGCAGTATTTT. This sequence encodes CASVEAGRGDTQYF. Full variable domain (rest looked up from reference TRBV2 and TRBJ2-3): EPEVTQTPSHQVTQMGQEVILRCVPISNHLYFYWYRQILGQKVEFLVSFYNNEISEKSEIFDDQFSVERPDGSNFTLKIRSTKLEDSAMYFCASVEAGRGDTQYFGPGTRLTVL.

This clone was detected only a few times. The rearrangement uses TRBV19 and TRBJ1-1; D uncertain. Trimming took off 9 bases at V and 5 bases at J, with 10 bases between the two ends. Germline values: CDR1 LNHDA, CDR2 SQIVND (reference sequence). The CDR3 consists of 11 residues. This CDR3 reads CASRSLTEAFF. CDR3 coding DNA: TGTGCCAGCCGGAGTTTGACTGAAGCTTTCTTT.

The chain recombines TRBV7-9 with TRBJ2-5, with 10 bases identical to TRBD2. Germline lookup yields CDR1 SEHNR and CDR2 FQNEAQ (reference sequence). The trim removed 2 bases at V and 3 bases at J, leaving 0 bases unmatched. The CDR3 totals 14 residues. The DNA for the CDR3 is TGTGCCAGCAGCTTACTAGCGGGGGAAGAGACCCAGTACTTC. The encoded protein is CASSLLAGEETQYF. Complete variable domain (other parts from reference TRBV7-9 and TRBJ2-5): DTGVSQNPRHKITKRGQNVTFRCDPISEHNRLYWYRQTLGQGPEFLTYFQNEAQLEKSRLLSDRFSAERPKGSFSTLEIQRTEQGDSAMYLCASSLLAGEETQYFGPGTRLLVL.

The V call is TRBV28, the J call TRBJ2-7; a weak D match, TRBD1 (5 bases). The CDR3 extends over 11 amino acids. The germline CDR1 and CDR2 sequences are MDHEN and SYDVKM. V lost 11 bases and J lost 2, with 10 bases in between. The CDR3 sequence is CAWGNPYEQYF. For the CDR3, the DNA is TGTGCCTGGGGCAACCCCTACGAGCAGTACTTC.

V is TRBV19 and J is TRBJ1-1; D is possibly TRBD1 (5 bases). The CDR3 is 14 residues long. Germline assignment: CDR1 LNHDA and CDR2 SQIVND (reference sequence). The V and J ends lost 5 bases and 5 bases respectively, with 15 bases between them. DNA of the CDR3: TGTGCCAGTAGTCAACAGGTTTCGGTAACTGAAGCTTTCTTT. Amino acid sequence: CASSQQVSVTEAFF.

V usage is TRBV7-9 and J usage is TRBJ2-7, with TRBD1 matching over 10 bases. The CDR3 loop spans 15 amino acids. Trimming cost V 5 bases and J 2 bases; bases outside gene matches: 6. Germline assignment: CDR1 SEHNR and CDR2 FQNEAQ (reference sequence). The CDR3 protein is CASSPRTGGTYEQYF. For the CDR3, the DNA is TGTGCCAGCAGCCCGCGGACAGGGGGGACCTACGAGCAGTACTTC.

The CDR3 sequence: CASSDRGSTDTQYF. In nucleotides, the CDR3 is TGTGCCAGCAGTGACAGGGGGTCCACAGATACGCAGTATTTT. This chain connects TRBV28 to TRBJ2-3; 9 positions match TRBD1. Per the germline V gene, CDR1 is MDHEN and CDR2 is SYDVKM. J was trimmed by 2 bases and V by 5 bases; bases with no gene match: 2. The CDR3 sequence is 14 residues long.

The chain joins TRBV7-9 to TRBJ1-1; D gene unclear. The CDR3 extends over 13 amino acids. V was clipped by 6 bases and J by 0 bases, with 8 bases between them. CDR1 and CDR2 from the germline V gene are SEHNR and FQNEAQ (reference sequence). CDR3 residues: CASSKGVNTEAFF. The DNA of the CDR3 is TGTGCCAGCAGTAAGGGAGTGAACACTGAAGCTTTCTTT.

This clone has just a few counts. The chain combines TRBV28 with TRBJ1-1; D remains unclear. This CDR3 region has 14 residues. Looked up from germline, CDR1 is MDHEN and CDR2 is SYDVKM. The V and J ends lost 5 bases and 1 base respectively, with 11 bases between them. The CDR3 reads CASSIGSKNTEAFF. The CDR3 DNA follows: TGTGCCAGCAGTATCGGGTCTAAGAACACTGAAGCTTTCTTT.

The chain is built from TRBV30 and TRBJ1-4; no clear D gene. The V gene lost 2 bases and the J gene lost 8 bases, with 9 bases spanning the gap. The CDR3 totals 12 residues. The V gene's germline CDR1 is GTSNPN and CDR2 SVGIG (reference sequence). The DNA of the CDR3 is TGTGCCTGGAGTCGGGTTAGGGAAAAACTGTTTTTT. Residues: CAWSRVREKLFF.

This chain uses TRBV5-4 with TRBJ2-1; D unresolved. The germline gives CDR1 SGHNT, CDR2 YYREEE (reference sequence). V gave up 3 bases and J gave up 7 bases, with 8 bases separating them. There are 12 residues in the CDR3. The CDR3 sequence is CASSSPGNEQFF. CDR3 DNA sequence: TGTGCCAGCAGCTCCCCCGGGAATGAGCAGTTCTTC.

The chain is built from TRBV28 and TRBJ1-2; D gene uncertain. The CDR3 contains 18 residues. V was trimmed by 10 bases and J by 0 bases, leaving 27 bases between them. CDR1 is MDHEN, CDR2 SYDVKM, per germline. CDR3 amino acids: CAIVTTTQRRSPNYGYTF. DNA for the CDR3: TGTGCCATAGTGACGACTACTCAGCGCCGGAGTCCTAACTATGGCTACACCTTC.

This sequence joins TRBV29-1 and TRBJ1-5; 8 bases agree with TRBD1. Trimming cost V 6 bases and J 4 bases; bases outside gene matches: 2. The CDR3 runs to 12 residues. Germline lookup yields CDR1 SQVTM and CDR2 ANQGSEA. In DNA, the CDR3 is TGCAGCGTCGGGACAGGAAATCAGCCCCAGCATTTT. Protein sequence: CSVGTGNQPQHF.

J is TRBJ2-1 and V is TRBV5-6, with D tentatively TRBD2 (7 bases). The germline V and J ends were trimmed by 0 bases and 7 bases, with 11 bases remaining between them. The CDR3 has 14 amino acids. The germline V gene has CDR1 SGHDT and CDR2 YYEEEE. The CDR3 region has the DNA TGTGCCAGCAGCTTGGCGGGGGGCCTGAATGAGCAGTTCTTC. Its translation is CASSLAGGLNEQFF. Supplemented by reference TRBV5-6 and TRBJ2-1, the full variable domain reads DAGVTQSPTHLIKTRGQQVTLRCSPKSGHDTVSWYQQALGQGPQFIFQYYEEEERQRGNFPDRFSGHQFPNYSSELNVNALLLGDSALYLCASSLAGGLNEQFFGPGTRLTVL.